The 16 T cell receptor beta chains reported below all come from one sample, sequenced in a study of regulatory T cells in long-lasting Graves disease. Arm-PCR with iRepertoire HTBI primers amplified the CDR3 regions for these TCR beta libraries. Each CDR3 protein gets one entry after TCRdb re-called the multiplex PCR reads with MiXCR. Among about 460,000 distinct CDR3 sequences listed, around 13% were seen once. Time point specified: newly diagnosed GD, antithyroid drugs for less than 3 months. Generation of the TCR library employed RNA extracted from PBMCs. The same sample was also studied in work on T cells in Graves' hyperthyroidism and ophthalmopathy.

The sample consisted of peripheral blood mononuclear cells (PBMCs), taken at new diagnosis, from a patient treated with antithyroid drugs. These receptors were obtained from a woman aged 45-60 years with Graves disease.

This clonotype was counted many times. The rearrangement joins TRBV7-6 to TRBJ2-1; 13 nucleotides match TRBD2. This CDR3 contains 16 residues. Trimming took 2 bases from V and 5 from J; bases not matched to a gene: 3. Per the germline V gene, CDR1 is SGHVS and CDR2 is FNYEAQ. Written as DNA, the CDR3 is TGTGCCAGCAGCTTAACTAGCGGGAGGGCCCACAATGAGCAGTTCTTC. It is translated as CASSLTSGRAHNEQFF.

At least ten counts were recorded for this clonotype. The rearrangement joins TRBV7-8 to TRBJ2-1; D is undetermined. The CDR3 is made up of 20 amino acids. Germline V gives CDR1 SGHVS, CDR2 FQNEAQ. Trimming cost V 0 bases and J 0 bases, with 21 bases left between them. CDR3 bases: TGTGCCAGCAGCTTAGCGACCCTAAGTCCGTCTGTCAGCTCCTACAATGAGCAGTTCTTC. Amino acid sequence: CASSLATLSPSVSSYNEQFF.

V and J are TRBV19 and TRBJ2-1, with 9 bases that match TRBD1. CDR1 and CDR2 (germline): LNHDA, SQIVND (reference sequence). With 4 bases clipped from V and 7 bases from J, the junction kept 2 bases outside the gene matches. This CDR3 has 13 residues. CDR3 sequence reads: CASSSDRGNEQFF. CDR3 DNA: TGTGCCAGTAGTAGTGACAGGGGGAATGAGCAGTTCTTC.

This clonotype came up many times. The rearrangement uses TRBV28 and TRBJ2-5, with 8 bases fitting TRBD2. This CDR3 region has 16 residues. Germline lookup yields CDR1 MDHEN and CDR2 SYDVKM. V gave up 2 bases and J gave up 4 bases; unmatched junction bases: 9. The CDR3 coding sequence is TGTGCCAGCAGTTTACACCCTTCGGGGGGGCCAGAGACCCAGTACTTC. Translating it yields CASSLHPSGGPETQYF.

The chain combines TRBV4-1 with TRBJ1-1; D gene ambiguous. Trimming took 0 bases from V and 7 from J, leaving 18 bases between them. The CDR3 totals 16 residues. The V gene's germline CDR1 is MGHRA and CDR2 YSYEKL. CDR3 residues: CASSQDRSFPLGEAFF. Written as DNA, the CDR3 is TGCGCCAGCAGCCAAGACAGGTCTTTCCCCTTGGGTGAAGCTTTCTTT.

This clonotype was picked up many times. The rearrangement links TRBV18 to TRBJ1-1; possibly TRBD1 for D (5 bases). The CDR3 has 14 amino acids. V was cut by 3 bases and J by 0 bases, with 8 bases left in between. CDR1 KGHSH and CDR2 LQKENI come from the germline V gene. CDR3 bases: TGTGCCAGCTCACCGGCAGGGCTGAACACTGAAGCTTTCTTT. Translating it yields CASSPAGLNTEAFF.

In its sample, this clonotype was seen a few times. The chain employs TRBV10-3 and TRBJ1-2, with D maybe TRBD1 (5 bases). CDR1 is ENHRY and CDR2 is SYGVKD in the germline V gene. The length of the CDR3 is 15 residues. The V gene lost 3 bases and the J gene lost 2 bases, with 13 bases spanning the gap. The CDR3 region is CAISDPPQGNYGYTF. In nucleotides, the CDR3 is TGTGCCATCAGTGACCCACCCCAGGGAAACTATGGCTACACCTTC.

This clonotype was observed at least ten times. The chain carries TRBV28 and TRBJ2-6; TRBD2 is a possible D gene (6 bases). This CDR3 region has 15 residues. From germline, CDR1 is MDHEN and CDR2 SYDVKM. V gave up 6 bases and J gave up 0 bases, with 9 bases separating them. The CDR3 is CASSERVSGANVLTF. The CDR3 region has the DNA TGTGCCAGCAGCGAGCGGGTCTCTGGGGCCAACGTCCTGACTTTC.

The gene calls are TRBV19 and TRBJ1-1, with D unclear. Germline values: CDR1 LNHDA, CDR2 SQIVND (reference sequence). The CDR3 spans 15 residues. V was cut by 5 bases and J by 5 bases, with 18 bases left in between. The CDR3 sequence: CASSPRPGLRTEAFF. CDR3 bases: TGTGCCAGTAGTCCACGACCAGGTTTACGTACTGAAGCTTTCTTT.

V and J are TRBV4-1 and TRBJ1-6; D may be TRBD1 (5 bases). V was pared by 1 base and J by 4 bases, with 11 bases between. The CDR3 has 16 residues. Germline V lookup: CDR1 MGHRA, CDR2 YSYEKL. The CDR3 DNA reads TGCGCCAGCAGCCAAGGCTCAGGGCGGTATAATTCACCCCTCCACTTT. Amino acid sequence: CASSQGSGRYNSPLHF.

This clonotype has a count of ten or more. This chain joins TRBV2 and TRBJ2-7; 7 positions match TRBD2. Germline-derived CDR1 and CDR2 are SNHLY and FYNNEI. V shed 10 bases and J 4 bases; nucleotides not matched to a gene: 4. The CDR3 totals 11 residues. CDR3 in DNA: TGTGCCATTCGGGGGGAGTACGAGCAGTACTTC. Translated, it gives CAIRGEYEQYF.

This clonotype was detected only a few times. The chain carries TRBV20-1 and TRBJ2-7; D perhaps matches TRBD2 (5 bases). Germline V gene sequence: CDR1 DFQATT, CDR2 SNEGSKA (reference sequence). The CDR3 has 15 amino acids. Trimming took 2 bases from V and 0 from J, leaving 14 bases between them. The CDR3 reads CSARKIADFSYEQYF. The CDR3 DNA sequence: TGCAGTGCTAGAAAAATTGCGGACTTCTCCTACGAGCAGTACTTC.

At least ten counts were recorded for this clonotype. V usage is TRBV2 and J usage is TRBJ1-1; no definite D call. V lost 2 bases and J lost 1, with 11 bases in between. The CDR3 extends over 15 amino acids. The germline V gene has CDR1 SNHLY and CDR2 FYNNEI. CDR3 sequence reads: CASSETAARNTEAFF. The CDR3 nucleotides are TGTGCCAGCAGTGAAACGGCAGCCCGGAACACTGAAGCTTTCTTT. Full variable domain (remainder filled in from reference TRBV2 and TRBJ1-1): EPEVTQTPSHQVTQMGQEVILRCVPISNHLYFYWYRQILGQKVEFLVSFYNNEISEKSEIFDDQFSVERPDGSNFTLKIRSTKLEDSAMYFCASSETAARNTEAFFGQGTRLTVV.

About this clonotype itself: Since a much larger clone is just one base distant, this may be a read error. This chain connects TRBV5-1 to TRBJ2-7; no firm D call. The CDR3 runs 14 residues. Per the germline V gene, CDR1 is SGHRS and CDR2 is YFSETQ. The CDR3 nucleotides read TGTGCCAGCAGCTCCGAGGCTAGTAACAATGAGCAGTACTTC. This translates into CASSSEASNNEQYF.

This clonotype was observed a few times. The V call is TRBV13, the J call TRBJ2-1; maybe TRBD1 (6 bases). The CDR3 contains 14 residues. CDR1 PRHDT and CDR2 FYEKMQ come from the germline V gene (reference sequence). V gave up 4 bases and J gave up 12 bases, with 19 bases separating them. CDR3 sequence (DNA): TGTGCCAGCAGCTCATCGATCTTACAGGGTGGGCAGTTCTTC. Its protein product is CASSSSILQGGQFF. The variable domain in full, completed from reference TRBV13 and TRBJ2-1, reads AAGVIQSPRHLIKEKRETATLKCYPIPRHDTVYWYQQGPGQDPQFLISFYEKMQSDKGSIPDRFSAQQFSDYHSELNMSSLELGDSALYFCASSSSILQGGQFFGPGTRLTVL.

This chain connects TRBV5-1 to TRBJ2-7, with 9 nucleotides matching TRBD1. Germline assignment: CDR1 SGHRS and CDR2 YFSETQ. The length of the CDR3 is 15 residues. Trimming at V came to 5 bases and at J to 1 base, leaving 7 bases not matched to a gene. The CDR3 spells CASSSEDRGSYEQYF. Here the CDR3 DNA reads TGCGCCAGCAGTAGTGAGGACAGGGGATCCTACGAGCAGTACTTC.